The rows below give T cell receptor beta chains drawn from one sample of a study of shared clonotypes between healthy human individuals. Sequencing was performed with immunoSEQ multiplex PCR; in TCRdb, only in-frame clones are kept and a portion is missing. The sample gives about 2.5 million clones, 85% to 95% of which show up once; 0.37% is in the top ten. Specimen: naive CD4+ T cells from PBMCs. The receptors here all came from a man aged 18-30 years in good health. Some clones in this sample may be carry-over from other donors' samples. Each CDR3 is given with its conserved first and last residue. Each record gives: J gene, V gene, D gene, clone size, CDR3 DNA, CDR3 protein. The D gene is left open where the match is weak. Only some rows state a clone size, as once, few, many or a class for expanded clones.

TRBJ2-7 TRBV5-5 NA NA TGTGCCAGCAGCAGACCGGGTAGCGAGTCCTACGAGCAGTACTTC CASSRPGSESYEQYF
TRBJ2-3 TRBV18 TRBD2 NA TGTGCCAGCTCACCACGATTAGCGGGAGAGACAGATACGCAGTATTTT CASSPRLAGETDTQYF
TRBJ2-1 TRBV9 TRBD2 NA TGTGCCAGCAGCACCCGGGGGGGACCCTCAGAGCAGTTCTTC CASSTRGGPSEQFF
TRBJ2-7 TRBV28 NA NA TGTGCCAGTGCCGATCAGGGACTGCCCTCCCCGGAGCAGTACTTC CASADQGLPSPEQYF
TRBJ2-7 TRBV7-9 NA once TGTGCCAGCAGCCCTAGGGGGGCAGGGGACGGGTCTTTCTACGAGCAGTACTTC CASSPRGAGDGSFYEQYF
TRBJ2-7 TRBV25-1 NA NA TGTGCCTCCCCTCCAGGGCAGGGTAGAAACGAGCAGTACTTC CASPPGQGRNEQYF
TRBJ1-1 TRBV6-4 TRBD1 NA TGTGCCAGCAGCCCGACAGGGAAGCACACTGAAGCTTTCTTT CASSPTGKHTEAFF
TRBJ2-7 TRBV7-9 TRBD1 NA TGTGCCAGCAGCAAACCGGGACAGGGATACGAGCAGTACTTC CASSKPGQGYEQYF
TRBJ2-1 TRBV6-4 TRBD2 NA TGTGCCAGCAGTCTTAGGCTAGCGGGCTCCTACAATGAGCAGTTCTTC CASSLRLAGSYNEQFF
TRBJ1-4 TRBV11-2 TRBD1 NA TGTGCCAGCAGCCGAACGACAGGGGGCGGTGAAAAACTGTTTTTT CASSRTTGGGEKLFF
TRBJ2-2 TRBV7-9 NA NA TGTGCCAGCAGCTTAGCAGGACGTACCGGGGAGCTGTTTTTT CASSLAGRTGELFF
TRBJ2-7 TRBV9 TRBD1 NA TGTGCCAGCAGCCGTCTCCCGGGACAGGGTGGTTACGAGCAGTACTTC CASSRLPGQGGYEQYF
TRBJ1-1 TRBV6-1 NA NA TGTGCCACCTTTTATTTAGGGAACACTGAAGCTTTCTTT CATFYLGNTEAFF
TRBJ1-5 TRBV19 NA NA TGTGCCAGTAGTACGCGAGCCAGCAATCAGCCCCAGCATTTT CASSTRASNQPQHF
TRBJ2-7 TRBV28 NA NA TGTGCCAGCACCCCGTCCGTTCCCTACGAGCAGTACTTC CASTPSVPYEQYF
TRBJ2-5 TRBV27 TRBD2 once TGTGCCAGCAGTTTACTCGGACTAGCGGGAGGGGGTGGAGAGACCCAGTACTTC CASSLLGLAGGGGETQYF
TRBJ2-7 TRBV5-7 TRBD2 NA TGTGCCAGCAGCCCTAGCGGGAGGGTCGGCGAGCAGTACTTC CASSPSGRVGEQYF
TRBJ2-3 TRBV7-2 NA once TGTGCCAGCAGCTTAAATCCCAGTTCGACAGATACGCAGTATTTT CASSLNPSSTDTQYF
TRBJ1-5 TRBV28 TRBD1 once TGTGCCAGCAGTTTAAGGGGGCGCCCAGGCCAGCCCCAGCATTTT CASSLRGRPGQPQHF
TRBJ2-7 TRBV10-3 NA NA TGTGCCATCAGTGAGAAGAAGGGGCGGGACGAGCAGTACTTC CAISEKKGRDEQYF
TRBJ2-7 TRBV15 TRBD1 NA TGTGCCACCAGCAGAAGGACAGGGGGCAACGAGCAGTACTTC CATSRRTGGNEQYF
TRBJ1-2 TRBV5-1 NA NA TGCGCCAGCAGCTTGACGGACAGTAATGGCTACACCTTC CASSLTDSNGYTF
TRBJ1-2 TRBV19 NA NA TGTGCCAGTAGTTCAGTCCGGGACGGTTGGTATGTCGGCGATGGCTACACCTTC CASSSVRDGWYVGDGYTF
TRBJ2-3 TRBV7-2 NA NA TGTGCCAGCAGCTTGAGATGGTGGGCCGACCCAGATACGCAGTATTTT CASSLRWWADPDTQYF
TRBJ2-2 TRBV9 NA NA TGTGCCAGCAGCGTAGCAAGGGGACAGAACACCGGGGAGCTGTTTTTT CASSVARGQNTGELFF